This entry lists 22 T cell receptor beta chains sequenced from one sample in a study of response to subunit inactivated influenza vaccine. In TCRdb, the RT-PCR reads were re-called with MiXCR into one record per CDR3 protein. The table shows around 580,000 distinct CDR3 sequences, with around 15% occurring only once. This specimen consisted of PBMCs from blood, obtained less than 13 days after vaccination. These receptors originate from a middle-aged man who received an inactivated influenza vaccine.

The gene calls are TRBV20-1 and TRBJ1-6; D gene uncertain. Trimming shortened V by 3 bases and J by 10 bases, and 7 bases separated the two germline ends. CDR1 and CDR2 from the germline V gene are DFQATT and SNEGSKA (reference sequence). This CDR3 spans 11 amino acids. CDR3 sequence reads: CSASEGSPLHF. In DNA form, the CDR3 reads TGCAGTGCTAGTGAAGGGTCACCCCTCCACTTT.

J is TRBJ2-7 and V is TRBV7-9; unclear D gene. Trimming took 5 bases from V and 0 from J, leaving 14 bases between them. This CDR3 region has 15 residues. Germline-derived CDR1 and CDR2 are SEHNR and FQNEAQ (reference sequence). CDR3 protein: CASSPRTEASYEQYF. Here the CDR3 DNA reads TGTGCCAGCAGCCCAAGGACCGAGGCCTCCTACGAGCAGTACTTC.

The table lists this clonotype with a few counts. J is TRBJ1-2 and V is TRBV25-1; D is perhaps TRBD1 (5 bases). This CDR3 has 14 residues. Deletions cut 3 bases from V and 4 bases from J, with 12 bases between. Germline V lookup: CDR1 MGHDK, CDR2 SYGVNS. CDR3 sequence: CASSDSGQSYGYTF. CDR3 nucleotide sequence: TGTGCCAGCAGTGATTCAGGGCAGTCCTATGGCTACACCTTC.

The chain combines TRBV4-3 with TRBJ2-1; D possibly corresponds to TRBD2 (5 bases). CDR3 length: 15 residues. Germline CDR1 reads LGHNA; CDR2 reads YSLEER. Trimming removed 2 bases at V and 3 bases at J, with 11 bases between. CDR3 sequence: CASSQTSTIYNEQFF. In nucleotides, the CDR3 is TGCGCCAGCAGCCAAACTAGTACTATCTACAATGAGCAGTTCTTC.

This clonotype appeared many times. V gene TRBV20-1 combines with J gene TRBJ1-1; D gene uncertain. The CDR3 has 14 amino acids. V lost 0 bases, J lost 0 bases, and 8 bases lay in between. Germline V gene data show CDR1 as DFQATT and CDR2 as SNEGSKA (reference sequence). The CDR3 DNA sequence: TGCAGTGCTAGAGATGGGTCTATGAACACTGAAGCTTTCTTT. This codes for CSARDGSMNTEAFF.

In its sample, this clonotype was seen a few times. The genes are TRBV20-1 and TRBJ2-2; D possibly uses TRBD1 or TRBD2 (5 bases each). Germline V CDR1 and CDR2: DFQATT, SNEGSKA (reference sequence). Trimming took off 2 bases at V and 7 bases at J, with 14 bases between the two ends. This CDR3 region has 14 residues. The CDR3 protein is CSARTGLSIGELFF. The CDR3, as DNA: TGCAGTGCTAGAACGGGGCTAAGCATCGGGGAGCTGTTTTTT.

The chain combines TRBV4-1 with TRBJ2-3, with 7 bases matching TRBD2. Germline V gene data show CDR1 as MGHRA and CDR2 as YSYEKL. The ends lost 1 base at V and 2 bases at J; junction bases unmatched: 9. The CDR3 sequence is 17 residues long. The CDR3 bases are TGCGCCAGCAGCCAAGGGGGCGGGAGCGAGAACACAGATACGCAGTATTTT. Amino acid sequence: CASSQGGGSENTDTQYF.

This chain joins TRBV24-1 and TRBJ2-1; the D is unclear. V gave up 7 bases and J gave up 5 bases, with 17 bases separating them. The germline V gene has CDR1 KGHDR and CDR2 SFDVKD. The CDR3 extends over 15 amino acids. In DNA, the CDR3 is TGTGCCACCAGGCATTTGCGGTTGGAGCACAATGAGCAGTTCTTC. Protein product: CATRHLRLEHNEQFF.

This clonotype was recorded only once. The chain recombines TRBV18 with TRBJ1-1; weak D call: TRBD1 (6 bases). With 8 bases removed from V and 4 bases from J, the gap between germline ends came to 11 bases. Germline CDR1 reads KGHSH; CDR2 reads LQKENI. The CDR3 is made up of 12 amino acids. The CDR3 protein is CASTQGSTEAFF. CDR3 nucleotides: TGTGCCAGCACACAGGGATCCACTGAAGCTTTCTTT.

The V and J genes are TRBV13 and TRBJ1-2, with D hard to call. V shed 0 bases and J shed 4 bases, with 9 bases lying between them. CDR1 PRHDT and CDR2 FYEKMQ come from the germline V gene (reference sequence). The CDR3 has 14 amino acids. The CDR3 loop reads CASSLGLASYGYTF. CDR3 sequence (DNA): TGTGCCAGCAGCTTAGGCCTAGCGAGCTATGGCTACACCTTC.

The chain has TRBV10-3 and TRBJ2-1; 8 bases are shared with TRBD2. This CDR3 is 16 amino acids long. With 10 bases clipped from V and 4 bases from J, the junction kept 15 bases outside the gene matches. CDR1 and CDR2 from the germline V gene are ENHRY and SYGVKD. Here the CDR3 reads CATRGSGSGTYNEQFF. Here the CDR3 DNA reads TGTGCCACCAGGGGTTCGGGTAGCGGGACGTACAATGAGCAGTTCTTC.

This clonotype was picked up a small number of times. The chain joins TRBV15 to TRBJ1-3; 7 bases are a match to TRBD1. From germline, CDR1 is LNHNV and CDR2 YYDKDF (reference sequence). The CDR3 extends over 15 amino acids. V lost 5 bases, J lost 4 bases, and 8 bases stayed unmatched. The CDR3 region is CATSPRQGGGNTIYF. The DNA of the CDR3 is TGTGCCACCAGCCCTAGACAGGGAGGCGGAAACACCATATATTTT.

This clonotype was seen more than once but under ten times. This chain uses TRBV3-1 with TRBJ1-3; D remains unclear. Trimming removed 1 base at V and 0 bases at J, with 7 bases between. The CDR3 spans 15 residues. CDR1 and CDR2 (germline): LGHDT, YNNKEL (reference sequence). The DNA for the CDR3 is TGTGCCAGCAGCCAAGTTGGGGACTCTGGAAACACCATATATTTT. It yields the protein CASSQVGDSGNTIYF.

CDR3 nucleotides: TGTGCCAGCAGCTTAGAGGGGGGCCGACTCAATGAGCAGTTCTTC. This encodes CASSLEGGRLNEQFF. The chain has TRBV7-9 and TRBJ2-1; tentatively, D is TRBD1 or TRBD2 (6 bases each). The CDR3 runs 15 residues. With 1 base removed from V and 6 bases from J, the gap between germline ends came to 13 bases. Germline V gene data show CDR1 as SEHNR and CDR2 as FQNEAQ (reference sequence).

V usage is TRBV12-3 or TRBV12-4 and J usage is TRBJ1-5; D call uncertain. V was pared by 5 bases and J by 4 bases, with 9 bases between. The CDR3 sequence is 13 residues long. The CDR3 loop reads CASSLPPNQPQHF. The CDR3 nucleotides are TGTGCCAGCAGTCTCCCTCCGAATCAGCCCCAGCATTTT.

This clonotype was observed a handful of times. The chain uses TRBV20-1 and TRBJ2-2; D not certain. Looked up from germline, CDR1 is DFQATT and CDR2 is SNEGSKA (reference sequence). The CDR3 spans 14 residues. The V and J ends lost 3 bases and 1 base respectively, with 9 bases between them. The chain's CDR3 is CSASPLGNTGELFF. As DNA, the CDR3 is TGCAGTGCTAGTCCCCTAGGGAACACCGGGGAGCTGTTTTTT.

The V call is TRBV29-1, the J call TRBJ2-7, with D possibly TRBD1 on 6 matching bases. V was shortened by 3 bases and J by 6 bases, with 9 bases between the two germline ends. The CDR3 is 11 amino acids. Looked up from germline, CDR1 is SQVTM and CDR2 is ANQGSEA. The CDR3 reads CSVERGGEQYF. CDR3 DNA: TGCAGCGTTGAGAGAGGGGGCGAGCAGTACTTC.

This clonotype was seen a handful of times. This rearrangement joins TRBV4-1 to TRBJ2-5; D remains unclear. The CDR3 is made up of 14 amino acids. Germline V gene sequence: CDR1 MGHRA, CDR2 YSYEKL. V dropped 1 base and J dropped 1 base, with 7 bases sitting between them. The CDR3, as DNA: TGCGCCAGCAGCCAAGCTGGCACCCAAGAGACCCAGTACTTC. As protein: CASSQAGTQETQYF.

This clonotype was observed a handful of times. J is TRBJ2-7 and V is TRBV6-5; 7 positions agree with TRBD1. The CDR3 runs to 15 residues. Germline V gene sequence: CDR1 MNHEY, CDR2 SVGAGI. V gave up 2 bases and J gave up 4 bases; unmatched junction bases: 8. CDR3 amino acids: CASSYLTGKLYEQYF. The CDR3 DNA follows: TGTGCCAGCAGTTACCTGACAGGGAAGCTATACGAGCAGTACTTC.

J is TRBJ2-2 and V is TRBV24-1; the match to TRBD2 covers 7 bases. The length of the CDR3 is 14 residues. Germline trimming cut 7 bases from V and 1 base from J; bases unmatched to any gene: 2. Germline CDR1 KGHDR, CDR2 SFDVKD. The CDR3 loop reads CATRAGENTGELFF. The CDR3 bases are TGTGCCACCAGGGCGGGGGAGAACACCGGGGAGCTGTTTTTT.

The rearrangement joins TRBV20-1 to TRBJ2-7; 9 positions agree with TRBD1. The CDR3 covers 14 residues. V trimming: 4 bases; J trimming: 1 base; junction bases outside the gene matches: 5. Germline CDR1 DFQATT, CDR2 SNEGSKA (reference sequence). For the CDR3, the DNA is TGCAGTGCTATGTCGGGACAGGGATCCTACGAGCAGTACTTC. Protein: CSAMSGQGSYEQYF.

In its sample, this clonotype was seen a few times. The chain joins TRBV12-3 or TRBV12-4 to TRBJ2-1; 8 positions agree with TRBD1. The CDR3 sequence is 17 residues long. The trim removed 4 bases at V and 4 bases at J, leaving 12 bases unmatched. CDR3 region: CASSSSLGQGAYNEQFF. The DNA for the CDR3 is TGTGCCAGCAGTTCCTCCCTAGGGCAGGGGGCTTACAATGAGCAGTTCTTC.